Included here is one T cell receptor beta chain sequence, with context. Germline V gene sequence: CDR1 SEHNR, CDR2 FQNEAQ (reference sequence). Trimming took off 0 bases at V and 8 bases at J, with 19 bases between the two ends. The CDR3 extends over 17 amino acids. The data originate from a study of beta chain features in type 1 diabetes. Isolated RNA was reverse transcribed in full, so expressed TCRB transcripts were sequenced. The data were produced by immunoSEQ multiplex PCR, yet TCRdb's version contains in-frame clones alone and is incomplete. The sample has a few hundred thousand clones, 25% to 30% seen once.

This rearrangement joins TRBV7-9 to TRBJ1-4, with unresolved D. This sequence was found in a man under 40 in good health. The sequenced material came from central memory CD4+ T cells from blood. The chain's CDR3 is CASSLARQTGLGEKLFF. The CDR3 region has the DNA TGTGCCAGCAGCTTAGCACGGCAGACCGGTCTCGGGGAAAAACTGTTTTTT. Variable domain in full (rest from reference TRBV7-9 and TRBJ1-4): DTGVSQNPRHKITKRGQNVTFRCDPISEHNRLYWYRQTLGQGPEFLTYFQNEAQLEKSRLLSDRFSAERPKGSFSTLEIQRTEQGDSAMYLCASSLARQTGLGEKLFFGSGTQLSVL.